This T cell receptor (beta chain) came from a study of blood T cells in healthy people across ages. Donors each provided 8 to 10 milliliters of peripheral blood. A second PCR, run for about 7 to 11 cycles, used a sample-barcoded 5' primer plus a J-beta primer mix. TCRdb independently ran MiXCR on the 5' RACE reads; one entry per CDR3 protein. This repertoire shows about 1,400,000 distinct CDR3 sequences, 55% to 75% found once; its top ten account for about 6.3%. On this clonotype: Its antigen is not identified.

The V gene lost 8 bases and the J gene lost 1 base, with 19 bases spanning the gap. The CDR3 is 16 residues long. The germline CDR1 and CDR2 sequences are MDHEN and SYDVKM. Overall study results and limits: Unsorted PBMCs prevented conclusive naive versus antigen-experienced comparison.

The rearrangement uses TRBV28 and TRBJ2-3, with a tentative D call TRBD2 (7 bases). This clonotype originated in a man aged 18 to 29 in good health. Material for sequencing was blood. CDR3 coding DNA: TGTGCCAGCGGCCCTTCGCGGGGGCCGGGCACAGATACGCAGTATTTT. It is translated as CASGPSRGPGTDTQYF.